The 20 T cell receptor beta chains reported below all come from one sample, sequenced in a study of T cell responses to AZD1222 COVID-19 vaccine. Using immunoSEQ multiplex PCR, the repertoire was profiled, and TCRdb retains in-frame clones only, with some absent. Of fewer than 300,000 clones detected, more than 85% appear once; the ten largest clones hold 0.5% to 0.7%. Sample: peripheral blood, taken on day 0 of AZD1222 vaccination. All receptors come from an adult in good health.

This rearrangement joins TRBV18 to TRBJ1-2; 7 bases agree with TRBD1. The CDR3 is 16 amino acids. Germline V CDR1 and CDR2: KGHSH, LQKENI. V lost 6 bases, J lost 3 bases, and 13 bases stayed unmatched. The CDR3 coding sequence is TGTGCCAGCTCGCCAGGGGGAAGGCTAAGGGACTATGGCTACACCTTC. It yields the protein CASSPGGRLRDYGYTF.

J is TRBJ1-4 and V is TRBV7-6; D may be TRBD1 (6 bases). Trimming removed 1 base from V and 2 bases from J, with 14 bases in between. The CDR3 is made up of 17 amino acids. Germline V CDR1 and CDR2: SGHVS, FNYEAQ. CDR3 residues: CASSLGPTGTTNEKLFF. The CDR3 DNA follows: TGTGCCAGCAGCTTAGGACCTACAGGGACGACTAATGAAAAACTGTTTTTT.

The chain has TRBV28 and TRBJ2-7, with 8 bases matching TRBD1. This CDR3 has 15 amino acids. CDR1 is MDHEN, CDR2 SYDVKM, per germline. V was pared by 4 bases and J by 9 bases, with 14 bases of the junction left unmatched. For the CDR3, the DNA is TGTGCCAGCAGTTCTTATCCGACTGGACAGGGAGCGCAGTACTTC. It is translated as CASSSYPTGQGAQYF.

On this clone: This sample also contains other DNA sequences that code for the same CDR3. The chain carries TRBV5-1 and TRBJ2-7; 10 bases map to TRBD1. The germline gives CDR1 SGHRS, CDR2 YFSETQ. Losses at the gene ends were 0 bases for V and 2 bases for J; bases not matched to a gene: 2. The CDR3 loop spans 15 amino acids. The CDR3, as DNA: TGCGCCAGCAGCTTGGGGACAGGGGGTCCCTACGAGCAGTACTTC. Residues: CASSLGTGGPYEQYF.

This clone has only one observation. The chain combines TRBV27 with TRBJ2-7; 8 nucleotides line up with TRBD1. This CDR3 has 13 amino acids. The V gene's germline CDR1 is MNHEY and CDR2 SMNVEV (reference sequence). The V and J ends lost 5 bases and 5 bases, in that order; junction bases with no gene match: 5. This CDR3 is CASSVRTGNEQYF. CDR3 nucleotides: TGTGCCAGCAGTGTTCGGACAGGGAACGAGCAGTACTTC.

The chain uses TRBV6-1 and TRBJ1-5, with 7 bases fitting TRBD1. Trimming removed 1 base from V and 0 bases from J; junction bases left unmatched: 6. Germline V lookup: CDR1 MNHNS, CDR2 SASEGT. The CDR3 extends over 17 amino acids. The CDR3 loop is CASSEVYGTASNQPQHF. DNA for the CDR3: TGTGCCAGCAGTGAAGTTTACGGGACAGCTAGCAATCAGCCCCAGCATTTT.

This clone appeared once. The rearrangement joins TRBV29-1 to TRBJ2-1; D gene uncertain. This CDR3 spans 13 amino acids. Trimming cost V 4 bases and J 0 bases, with 7 bases left between them. Germline V CDR1 and CDR2: SQVTM, ANQGSEA. The CDR3 DNA follows: TGCAGCGTTGCGGAGAGCTCCTACAATGAGCAGTTCTTC. Translating gives CSVAESSYNEQFF.

V is TRBV20-1 and J is TRBJ1-1; D is unresolved. In germline, CDR1 is DFQATT, CDR2 SNEGSKA (reference sequence). Trimming took off 3 bases at V and 4 bases at J, with 6 bases between the two ends. The CDR3 is 11 residues long. The CDR3 loop is CSASGSTEAFF. The CDR3 DNA reads as TGCAGTGCTAGTGGGAGCACTGAAGCTTTCTTT.

This sequence joins TRBV7-6 and TRBJ1-2, with D perhaps matching TRBD1 (6 bases). Looked up from germline, CDR1 is SGHVS and CDR2 is FNYEAQ. The CDR3 is made up of 16 amino acids. Trimming stripped 3 bases from V and 3 bases from J, with 17 bases between. The CDR3 nucleotides read TGTGCCAGCAGCTTTGGCAGGGGTGTTAAGGACTATGGCTACACCTTC. Translation: CASSFGRGVKDYGYTF. The whole variable domain, remainder taken from reference TRBV7-6 and TRBJ1-2, is GAGVSQSPRYKVTKRGQDVALRCDPISGHVSLYWYRQALGQGPEFLTYFNYEAQQDKSGLPNDRFSAERPEGSISTLTIQRTEQRDSAMYRCASSFGRGVKDYGYTFGSGTRLTVV.

The rearrangement joins TRBV9 to TRBJ2-3; D may be TRBD2 (5 bases). With 3 bases removed from V and 2 bases from J, the gap between germline ends came to 10 bases. CDR1 is SGDLS and CDR2 is YYNGEE in the germline V gene. This CDR3 region has 14 residues. The CDR3 nucleotides are TGTGCCAGCAGCGAGCAGCGGCTCACAGATACGCAGTATTTT. Translated: CASSEQRLTDTQYF.

This chain joins TRBV4-1 and TRBJ2-1; 8 positions agree with TRBD2. Germline-derived CDR1 and CDR2 are MGHRA and YSYEKL. The CDR3 totals 16 residues. V dropped 0 bases and J dropped 5; count of bases not matched to a gene: 6. CDR3 loop: CASSQEGRGRHNEQFF. CDR3 nucleotides: TGCGCCAGCAGCCAAGAAGGGCGCGGGAGGCACAATGAGCAGTTCTTC.

The CDR3 bases are TGTGCCAGCAGCCCTACAGGGTCGAATGAGCAGTTCTTC. Protein sequence: CASSPTGSNEQFF. The rearrangement joins TRBV7-9 to TRBJ2-1; a possible D gene is TRBD1 (6 bases). The V end lost 5 bases, the J end lost 7 bases, and 12 bases lay between the germline ends. From germline, CDR1 is SEHNR and CDR2 FQNEAQ (reference sequence). The CDR3 is made up of 13 amino acids. The whole variable domain, remainder taken from reference TRBV7-9 and TRBJ2-1, is DTGVSQNPRHKITKRGQNVTFRCDPISEHNRLYWYRQTLGQGPEFLTYFQNEAQLEKSRLLSDRFSAERPKGSFSTLEIQRTEQGDSAMYLCASSPTGSNEQFFGPGTRLTVL.

The chain carries TRBV6-5 and TRBJ1-2; unclear D gene. V gave up 0 bases and J gave up 7 bases, with 9 bases separating them. The CDR3 has 13 residues. Germline lookup yields CDR1 MNHEY and CDR2 SVGAGI. The CDR3 spells CASSYSGRGGYTF. The CDR3, as DNA: TGTGCCAGCAGTTACTCTGGTCGTGGTGGCTACACCTTC.

The chain is built from TRBV28 and TRBJ1-6; 9 nucleotides match TRBD1. The CDR3 is 16 residues long. Germline V gives CDR1 MDHEN, CDR2 SYDVKM. Losses at the gene ends were 1 base for V and 13 bases for J; bases not matched to a gene: 11. The CDR3 spells CASSLLAGQGPLPLHF. As DNA, the CDR3 is TGTGCCAGCAGTTTATTGGCGGGACAGGGTCCCCTGCCCCTCCACTTT.

The rearrangement uses TRBV27 and TRBJ1-1; D unclear. This CDR3 is built from 14 residues. The V end was cut by 5 bases, the J end by 5 bases, with 15 bases between. Germline V gene sequence: CDR1 MNHEY, CDR2 SMNVEV (reference sequence). The CDR3 reads CASSPVVWGTEAFF. DNA of the CDR3: TGTGCCAGCAGTCCTGTTGTTTGGGGAACTGAAGCTTTCTTT.

In nucleotides, the CDR3 is TGCAGCGTAGCTTCGGGCGAGCAGTACTTC. Protein: CSVASGEQYF. The chain couples TRBV29-1 to TRBJ2-7; D uncertain. V lost 6 bases, J lost 6 bases, and 9 bases lay in between. CDR3 length equals 10 residues. Per germline, CDR1 SQVTM and CDR2 ANQGSEA.

The chain uses TRBV7-2 and TRBJ1-6, with no clear D. Germline assignment: CDR1 SGHTA and CDR2 FQGNSA. The germline V and J ends were trimmed by 6 bases and 8 bases, with 11 bases remaining between them. The CDR3 sequence is 13 residues long. The CDR3 nucleotides read TGTGCCAGCAGTGCCCAGCGCGATTCACCCCTCCACTTT. Translating gives CASSAQRDSPLHF.

The chain recombines TRBV5-1 with TRBJ1-6, with 10 bases lining up with TRBD1. The germline V gene encodes CDR1 SGHRS and CDR2 YFSETQ. Unmatched junction bases numbered 13, after V lost 4 bases and J lost 9 bases. There are 17 residues in the CDR3. In nucleotides, the CDR3 is TGCGCCAGCAGCAAGGGGACAGGGGATGTCACGACTTCACCCCTCCACTTT. Encoded protein: CASSKGTGDVTTSPLHF.

V usage is TRBV2 and J usage is TRBJ1-2; 8 positions agree with TRBD1. CDR1 and CDR2 (germline): SNHLY, FYNNEI. The CDR3 spans 16 residues. Trimming removed 8 bases from V and 3 bases from J; junction bases left unmatched: 14. CDR3 DNA sequence: TGTGCCAGCTCCCGACAGGGGAGGCGAGTCGACTATGGCTACACCTTC. Encoded protein: CASSRQGRRVDYGYTF.

V gene TRBV10-3 combines with J gene TRBJ2-1; TRBD2 matches 12 bases. Germline V gene data show CDR1 as ENHRY and CDR2 as SYGVKD. The V and J ends lost 7 bases and 4 bases, in that order; junction bases with no gene match: 14. The CDR3 has 18 amino acids. The CDR3 DNA is TGTGCCATCAACCCCGGGCTAGCGGGAGGGCCGGGGTACAATGAGCAGTTCTTC. Its translation is CAINPGLAGGPGYNEQFF.